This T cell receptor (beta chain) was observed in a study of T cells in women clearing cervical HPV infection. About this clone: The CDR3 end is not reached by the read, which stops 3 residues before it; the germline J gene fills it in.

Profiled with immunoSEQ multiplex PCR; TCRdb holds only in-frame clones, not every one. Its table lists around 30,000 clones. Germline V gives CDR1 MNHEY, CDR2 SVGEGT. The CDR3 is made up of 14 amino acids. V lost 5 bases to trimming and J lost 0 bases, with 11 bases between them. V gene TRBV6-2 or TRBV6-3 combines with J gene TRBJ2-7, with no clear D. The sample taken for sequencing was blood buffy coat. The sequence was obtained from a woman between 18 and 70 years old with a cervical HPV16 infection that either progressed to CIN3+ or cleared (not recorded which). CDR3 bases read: TGTGCCAGCAGTCGACTCGAATACTCCTACGAG. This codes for CASSRLEYSYE. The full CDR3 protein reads CASSRLEYSYEQYF.